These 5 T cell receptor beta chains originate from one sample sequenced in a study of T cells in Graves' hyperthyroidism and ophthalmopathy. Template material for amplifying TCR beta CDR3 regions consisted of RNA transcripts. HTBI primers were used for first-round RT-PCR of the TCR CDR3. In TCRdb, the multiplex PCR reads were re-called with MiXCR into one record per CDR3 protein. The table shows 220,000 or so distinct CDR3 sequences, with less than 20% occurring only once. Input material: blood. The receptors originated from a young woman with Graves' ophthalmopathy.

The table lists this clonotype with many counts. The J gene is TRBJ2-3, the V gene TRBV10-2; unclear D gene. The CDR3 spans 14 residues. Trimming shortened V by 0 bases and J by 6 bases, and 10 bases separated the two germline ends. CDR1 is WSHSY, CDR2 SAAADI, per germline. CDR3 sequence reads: CASSESFAVDTQYF. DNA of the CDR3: TGCGCCAGCAGTGAGTCGTTCGCGGTCGATACGCAGTATTTT.

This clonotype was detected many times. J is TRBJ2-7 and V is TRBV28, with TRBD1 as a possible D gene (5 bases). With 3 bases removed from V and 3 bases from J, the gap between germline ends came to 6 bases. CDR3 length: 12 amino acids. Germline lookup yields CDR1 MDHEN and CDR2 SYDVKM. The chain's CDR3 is CASSLTVYEQYF. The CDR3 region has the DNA TGTGCCAGCAGTTTGACAGTCTACGAGCAGTACTTC. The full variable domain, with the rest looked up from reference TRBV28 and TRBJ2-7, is DVKVTQSSRYLVKRTGEKVFLECVQDMDHENMFWYRQDPGLGLRLIYFSYDVKMKEKGDIPEGYSVSREKKERFSLILESASTNQTSMYLCASSLTVYEQYFGPGTRLTVT.

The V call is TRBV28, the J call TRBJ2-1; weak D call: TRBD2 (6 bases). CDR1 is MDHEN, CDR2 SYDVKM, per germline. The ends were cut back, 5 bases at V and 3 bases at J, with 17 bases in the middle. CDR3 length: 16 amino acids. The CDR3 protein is CASSRRSGQNYNEQFF. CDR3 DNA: TGTGCCAGCAGTCGTCGTAGCGGCCAGAACTACAATGAGCAGTTCTTC.

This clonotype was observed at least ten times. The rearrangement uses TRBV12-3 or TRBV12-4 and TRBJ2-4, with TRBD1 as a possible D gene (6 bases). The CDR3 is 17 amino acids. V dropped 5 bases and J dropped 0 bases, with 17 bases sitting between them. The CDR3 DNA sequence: TGTGCCAGCAGTCTACTAGACAGGCCTACAGCCAAAAACATTCAGTACTTC. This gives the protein CASSLLDRPTAKNIQYF.

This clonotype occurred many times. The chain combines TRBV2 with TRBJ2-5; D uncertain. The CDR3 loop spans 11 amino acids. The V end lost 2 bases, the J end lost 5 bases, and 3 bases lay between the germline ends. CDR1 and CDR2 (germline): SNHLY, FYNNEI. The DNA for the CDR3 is TGTGCCAGCAGTGAATGGGAGACCCAGTACTTC. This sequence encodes CASSEWETQYF. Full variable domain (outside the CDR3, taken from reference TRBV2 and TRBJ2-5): EPEVTQTPSHQVTQMGQEVILRCVPISNHLYFYWYRQILGQKVEFLVSFYNNEISEKSEIFDDQFSVERPDGSNFTLKIRSTKLEDSAMYFCASSEWETQYFGPGTRLLVL.